The present TCR beta chain was sequenced within a study of T cells in Graves' hyperthyroidism and ophthalmopathy. In its sample, this clonotype was seen many times. Antigen unknown. There were TCR beta CDR3 regions amplified from RNA transcripts. The HTBI primer set served for first-round RT-PCR of the TCR CDR3. TCRdb used MiXCR to reprocess the multiplex PCR reads, holding one entry per CDR3 protein. The sample carries 480,000 or so distinct CDR3 sequences, 13% to 15% recorded once. Findings and caveats of the study: Separation of ophthalmopathy from stable hyperthyroidism was achieved by a 13 V-J model.

Germline CDR1 LNHDA, CDR2 SQIVND (reference sequence). The CDR3 has 15 amino acids. V was shortened by 5 bases and J by 4 bases, with 15 bases between the two germline ends. The material sequenced was blood. This TCR was recovered from a woman between 18 and 29 years old with Graves' hyperthyroidism. This rearrangement joins TRBV19 to TRBJ1-5; tentative D call: TRBD1 (6 bases). In DNA form, the CDR3 reads TGTGCCAGTAGTTCCCCATCACAGGGAAATCAGCCCCAGCATTTT. Residues: CASSSPSQGNQPQHF.